This is a list of T cell receptor beta chains from one sample in a study of CD8 T cells in ankylosing spondylitis. TCRdb analysed the 5' RACE reads with MiXCR anew, one entry per CDR3 protein. The table lists 230,000 or so distinct CDR3 sequences, 15% to 20% of them singletons, with under 40% in the top ten. The sequencing input was blood, either unsorted or a sorted T cell fraction (not recorded which). These receptors all come from a male donor with ankylosing spondylitis or in good health (not recorded which). The CDR3 runs from the conserved cysteine through the conserved F or W. D genes are given only for firm matches. Size tells how often a clone was seen (once, few, many) or the class of an expanded clone, and some rows leave it out.

j_call d_call clone_size cdr3_length v_call cdr3_aa cdr3_nt
TRBJ1-5 . few 14 TRBV7-9 CASSPGQPNQPQHF TGTGCCAGCAGCCCCGGACAGCCCAATCAGCCCCAGCATTTT
TRBJ2-2 . . 15 TRBV29-1 CSVECGRTNTGELFF TGCAGCGTTGAGTGCGGAAGAACGAACACCGGGGAGCTGTTTTTT
TRBJ2-5 . . 12 TRBV7-9 CASSRYQETQYF TGTGCCAGCAGCAGGTACCAAGAGACCCAGTACTTC
TRBJ2-7 . . 15 TRBV15 CATSRATGSSYEQYF TGTGCCACCAGCAGAGCCACAGGCAGCTCCTACGAGCAGTACTTC
TRBJ2-7 TRBD2 many 14 TRBV29-1 CSARVSSGYYEQYF TGCAGCGCCCGGGTGTCTAGCGGCTACTACGAGCAGTACTTC
TRBJ2-7 TRBD1 . 13 TRBV29-1 CSILDRGPYEQYF TGCAGCATATTGGACAGGGGTCCCTACGAGCAGTACTTC
TRBJ2-7 TRBD2 . 15 TRBV7-2 CASSSASGGWYEQYF TGTGCCAGCAGCTCAGCTAGCGGAGGATGGTACGAGCAGTACTTC
TRBJ2-1 . few 16 TRBV27 CASSLRGVSSYNEQFF TGTGCCAGCAGTCTCCGCGGGGTTAGCTCCTACAATGAGCAGTTCTTC
TRBJ2-7 TRBD2 . 17 TRBV7-9 CASSLGASGRSSYEQYF TGTGCCAGCAGCCTTGGGGCTAGCGGGAGAAGTAGTTACGAGCAGTACTTC
TRBJ2-7 . . 12 TRBV4-1 CASSDQGYEQYF TGCGCCAGCAGTGACCAGGGCTACGAGCAGTACTTC
TRBJ2-1 . . 12 TRBV29-1 CSVDVGGVEQFF TGCAGCGTTGACGTGGGGGGAGTTGAGCAGTTCTTC
TRBJ2-5 TRBD2 few 15 TRBV29-1 CSVDRSSGSQETQYF TGCAGCGTTGATCGGTCTAGCGGAAGCCAAGAGACCCAGTACTTC
TRBJ2-2 . . 17 TRBV15 CATSRDPGRRYTGELFF TGTGCCACCAGCAGAGATCCAGGGAGAAGATACACCGGGGAGCTGTTTTTT
TRBJ2-7 . . 15 TRBV29-1 CSVEVGHMDSYEQYF TGCAGCGTTGAAGTAGGACATATGGACTCCTACGAGCAGTACTTC
TRBJ2-1 TRBD1 few 17 TRBV24-1 CATSDPRGQGRNNEQFF TGTGCCACCAGTGATCCCCGGGGACAGGGGAGAAACAATGAGCAGTTCTTC
TRBJ2-3 TRBD2 few 17 TRBV12-3/TRBV12-4 CASSYATGGRSTDTQYF TGTGCCAGCAGTTACGCGACGGGGGGGAGGTCGACAGATACGCAGTATTTT
TRBJ1-6 . few 18 TRBV5-1 CASSLGHTRGSYNSPLHF TGCGCCAGCAGCTTGGGACATACAAGGGGGTCCTATAATTCACCCCTCCACTTT
TRBJ2-7 . . 13 TRBV5-1 CASSFTYLYEQYF TGCGCCAGCAGCTTTACATACCTCTACGAGCAGTACTTC
TRBJ2-5 TRBD2 few 13 TRBV12-3/TRBV12-4 CASTLTSTETQYF TGTGCCAGCACCCTGACTAGCACGGAGACCCAGTACTTC
TRBJ2-6 TRBD1 medium-sized 18 TRBV15 CATVDGQGGLSGANVLTF TGTGCCACTGTTGACGGACAGGGCGGACTCTCTGGGGCCAACGTCCTGACTTTC
TRBJ2-7 TRBD1 . 15 TRBV27 CASSWDRESPYEQYF TGTGCCAGCAGTTGGGACAGGGAGAGCCCCTACGAGCAGTACTTC
TRBJ2-5 . few 13 TRBV4-3 CASSQVLEETQYF TGCGCCAGCAGCCAAGTACTTGAAGAGACCCAGTACTTC
TRBJ2-7 . few 14 TRBV4-3 CASSQDEGLREQYF TGCGCCAGCAGCCAAGATGAGGGTCTTCGCGAGCAGTACTTC
TRBJ2-7 TRBD1 few 14 TRBV12-3/TRBV12-4 CASSPTGTGHEQYF TGTGCCAGCAGCCCGACCGGGACAGGGCACGAGCAGTACTTC
TRBJ2-1 TRBD1 . 14 TRBV27 CASSDRDRVDEQFF TGTGCCAGCAGTGACCGGGACAGGGTCGATGAGCAGTTCTTC
TRBJ2-1 TRBD2 . 17 TRBV5-1 CASSEITSGSSYNEQFF TGCGCCAGCAGCGAAATAACTAGCGGGAGCTCCTACAATGAGCAGTTCTTC
TRBJ2-1 TRBD2 . 15 TRBV12-3/TRBV12-4 CASRPGLAGGYEQFF TGTGCCAGCAGGCCTGGCCTAGCGGGGGGGTATGAGCAGTTCTTC
TRBJ2-1 TRBD2 few 14 TRBV7-9 CASSSGAGVDEQFF TGTGCCAGCAGCTCTGGTGCGGGAGTGGATGAGCAGTTCTTC
TRBJ1-6 . . 16 TRBV6-1 CASSDEAGIDNSPLHF TGTGCCAGCAGTGACGAGGCAGGGATTGATAATTCACCCCTCCACTTT
TRBJ1-4 . . 14 TRBV3-1 CASSNWGRNEKLFF TGTGCCAGCAGCAACTGGGGACGGAATGAAAAACTGTTTTTT
TRBJ2-5 TRBD1 few 18 TRBV7-8 CASSLVGTGPIRGETQYF TGTGCCAGCAGCTTAGTTGGGACAGGCCCAATTCGTGGAGAGACCCAGTACTTC